The 3 T cell receptor beta chains below were found in one sample sequenced in a study of T cell clonality in common variable immunodeficiency (dated by TCRdb to the mid-2010s). Library creation used the immunoSEQ multiplex PCR assay. TCRdb's version of the immuneACCESS table is confined to in-frame rearrangements and falls short of the full clone set. An unresolved V gene accounts for under half of the shortfall where checked; the remainder is of unknown origin. This sample includes under 65,000 clones, and none of them was observed just once. Roughly 0.83% of the sample lies in the top ten. The sequencing input was peripheral blood mononuclear cells. All receptors derive from a person between 18 and 69 years old in good health.

At least ten counts were recorded for this clone. The read ends 3 residues early relative to the CDR3; the germline J gene fills the gap. The genes are TRBV3-1 (or the pseudogene TRBV3-2) and TRBJ2-2, with 12 bases aligning to TRBD1. Germline V gene sequence: CDR1 LGHDT, CDR2 YNNKEL (reference sequence). Trimming took 2 bases from V and 9 from J; bases not matched to a gene: 10. CDR3 length equals 17 residues. The CDR3 loop reads CASSQLFRDRGPRELFF. CDR3 bases read: TGTGCCAGCAGCCAACTCTTCCGGGACAGGGGGCCCCGGGAG.

The table lists this clone with many counts. The read ends 3 residues shy of where the CDR3 ends; the end is completed using the germline J gene. The rearrangement joins TRBV7-2 to TRBJ1-5; no clear D. Germline-derived CDR1 and CDR2 are SGHTA and FQGNSA. V lost 0 bases, J lost 0 bases, and 6 bases lay in between. This CDR3 has 15 residues. The covered CDR3 bases are TGTGCCAGCAGCTTAGCGGCTTATAGCAATCAGCCC. Translated, it gives CASSLAAYSNQP. The entire CDR3 is CASSLAAYSNQPQHF.

As concerns this clone: The read is 3 residues too short to cover the CDR3 end, so that end is filled in from the germline J gene. This chain links TRBV11-2 with TRBJ1-2; 9 positions agree with TRBD1. The ends lost 2 bases at V and 7 bases at J; junction bases unmatched: 8. Germline V gene sequence: CDR1 SGHAT, CDR2 FQNNGV. CDR3 length equals 15 residues. The part of the CDR3 DNA that was read is TGTGCCAGCAGCTTATGGGGACAGGGTGAGACTGGC. This gives the protein CASSLWGQGETG. The complete CDR3 protein is CASSLWGQGETGYTF.